The sequence of this T cell receptor (beta chain) was determined in a study of radiation and T cells in renal cell carcinoma. Study-level points and caveats: Without pretreatment biopsies, baseline tumor clonotype presence was undetermined.

This clone was seen ten or more times. The target antigen is unknown. The CDR3 loop spans 12 amino acids. In germline, CDR1 is LNHDA, CDR2 SQIVND (reference sequence). V lost 6 bases, J lost 2 bases, and 5 bases lay in between. Generated by immunoSEQ multiplex PCR, the TCRdb table keeps only in-frame clones and is missing some. Of 95,000 to 150,000 clones listed, around 81% are singletons. Sample time point: blood 2 weeks post-SBRT. Treatment indicated: 15 Gy SBRT to primary tumor, nephrectomy 4 weeks later. After SBRT, blood was collected at 2 and 4 weeks, plus baseline. Clear cell pathology was present in this patient's renal cell carcinoma.

The specimen comprised blood, sampled from a patient whose treatment included radiotherapy and nephrectomy. The clonotype was recovered from a man aged 45-65 years with renal cell carcinoma. The V gene is TRBV19, the J gene TRBJ1-5, with D unclear. The CDR3 DNA sequence: TGTGCCAGTAGGGGCCGCAATCAGCCCCAGCATTTT. Its translation is CASRGRNQPQHF.